The clone carrying this TCR beta chain was recorded many times. The antigen is unknown. TCRdb independently ran MiXCR on the 5' RACE reads; one entry per CDR3 protein. The data show around 430,000 distinct CDR3 sequences, with about 17% seen just once and 20% to 25% held by the top ten. The germline V and J ends were trimmed by 2 bases and 6 bases, with 13 bases remaining between them. There are 14 residues in the CDR3. This sample is drawn from a study of T-cell memory formation after mild COVID-19. Study-wide background: TCR clusters were mostly confined to one donor each.

Study results and limitations: Day 15 to 85 contractors were CD4/CD8 balanced; later expanders leaned CD4+. The main location of contracting CD4+ clones was CM and EM, and that of contracting CD8+ clones was EMRA.

V and J are TRBV12-3 or TRBV12-4 and TRBJ1-1, with a tentative D call TRBD1 (5 bases). The sequencing input was PBMCs or a T cell subset sorted from them (not recorded which). The receptor was derived from a man between 18 and 29 years old who had mild COVID-19 (a few samples of this study predate the infection). Cell type and time point are not known. As DNA, the CDR3 is TGTGCCAGCAGTTTAAGGGGTGGTGGCCCTGAAGCTTTCTTT. Protein product: CASSLRGGGPEAFF.